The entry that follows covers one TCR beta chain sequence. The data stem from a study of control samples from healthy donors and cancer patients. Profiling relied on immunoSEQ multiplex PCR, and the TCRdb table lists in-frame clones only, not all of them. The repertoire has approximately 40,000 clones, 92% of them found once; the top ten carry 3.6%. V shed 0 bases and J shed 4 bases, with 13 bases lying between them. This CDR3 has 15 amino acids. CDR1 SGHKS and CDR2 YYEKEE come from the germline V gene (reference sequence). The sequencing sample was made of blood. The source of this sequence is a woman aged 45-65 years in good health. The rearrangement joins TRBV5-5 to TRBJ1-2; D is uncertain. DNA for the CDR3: TGTGCCAGCAGCTTGGCGGCAGGAGGTGCCTATGGCTACACCTTC. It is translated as CASSLAAGGAYGYTF.